The 4 T cell receptor beta chains reported below all come from one sample, sequenced in a study of T-cell reconstitution after alpha-beta-depleted transplantation in children. TCRbeta library preparation incorporated unique molecular identifiers. MiXCR, run by TCRdb on the PCR reads, gives a single entry per CDR3 protein. The sample has about 600,000 distinct CDR3 sequences, roughly 23% seen once. This specimen consisted of PBMCs, mostly from graft donor cells, obtained 360 days after TCRalphabeta/CD19-depleted stem cell transplant. These receptors were taken from a boy younger than two who had a stem cell transplant for acute myeloid leukemia, so the T cells may come from the graft donor.

A few counts support this clonotype. The rearrangement joins TRBV20-1 to TRBJ2-1; TRBD2 matches at 10 bases. CDR1 and CDR2 (germline): DFQATT, SNEGSKA (reference sequence). The CDR3 runs to 14 residues. Germline trimming cut 4 bases from V and 7 bases from J; bases unmatched to any gene: 7. The CDR3 DNA reads as TGCAGTGCTAAGCGGGGGGGCTTTCTAAATGAGCAGTTCTTC. Translated, it gives CSAKRGGFLNEQFF.

Many counts were recorded for this clonotype. The chain links TRBV25-1 to TRBJ2-2; D may be TRBD2 (6 bases). The germline V gene has CDR1 MGHDK and CDR2 SYGVNS. V was clipped by 1 base and J by 5 bases, with 11 bases between them. This CDR3 has 15 residues. The CDR3 nucleotides read TGTGCCAGCAGTGAATGGAGGGGCGGAACCGGGGAGCTGTTTTTT. It yields the protein CASSEWRGGTGELFF.

For this clonotype: A much larger clonotype is one base distant, so this may be a read error. The rearrangement links TRBV12-3 or TRBV12-4 to TRBJ2-7; D is perhaps TRBD1 (5 bases). The CDR3 contains 13 residues. V dropped 2 bases and J dropped 3 bases, with 8 bases sitting between them. The CDR3 protein is CASSLKTGYEQYF. CDR3 bases: TGTGCCAGCAGTTTAAAAACAGGCTACGAGCAGTACTTC.

J is TRBJ2-1 and V is TRBV5-6; the D gene is possibly TRBD1 (6 bases). This CDR3 is 16 amino acids long. Germline V gives CDR1 SGHDT, CDR2 YYEEEE. V lost 1 base and J 4 bases, leaving 15 bases between the germline ends. CDR3 nucleotides: TGTGCCAGCAGCTTGAAGATCGTACAGGGTTACAATGAGCAGTTCTTC. Encoded protein: CASSLKIVQGYNEQFF.